The clone carrying this TCR beta chain has ten or more counts. No antigen is known for it. The DNA ends 3 residues before the CDR3 does, and the rest of the CDR3 is filled in from the germline J gene. Equal genomic DNA amounts from CVID and control samples were sequenced. Libraries were prepared by immunoSEQ multiplex PCR; TCRdb keeps only in-frame clonotypes and omits some of them. The sample yields approximately 44,000 clones, without any singletons. The sample is drawn from a study of T cell clonality in common variable immunodeficiency. Broader study findings: CVID subjects showed higher TCRbeta clonality than healthy controls.

J lost 4 bases, V lost 0 bases, and 5 bases had no gene match. The CDR3 totals 16 residues. CDR1 and CDR2 from the germline V gene are KGHSH and LQKENI. This chain links TRBV18 with TRBJ2-3; 9 bases map to TRBD1. Sample: peripheral blood mononuclear cells. The sequence derives from a person aged 18 to 70 in good health. The chain's CDR3 is CASSPPGQGTPDTQYF. The sequenced part of the CDR3 DNA is TGTGCCAGCTCACCACCGGGACAGGGTACCCCAGATACG.